This T cell receptor beta chain was sequenced in a study of T-cell reconstitution after alpha-beta-depleted transplantation in children (TCRdb year 2016). Concerning the study at large: The study quantitatively tracked T-cell immune reconstitution after TCRalphabeta/CD19-depleted allogeneic hematopoietic cell transplantation in children using TCR repertoire profiling.

The method behind the library was PCR. Sequenced on an Illumina HiSeq 2500. Molecular barcoding was employed in the preparation of TCR libraries, with unique molecular identifiers being used to normalize TCRbeta repertoire quantification. The public reads were reanalyzed by TCRdb: fastp trimming at Q25, MiXCR alignment, in-frame beta chains only. Each entry merges the rows of one CDR3 protein and shows their most common DNA and genes. The sample profile shows 260,000 or so distinct CDR3 sequences; around 12% of them were found once. The ten largest account for around 2.5% of the sample. Note on this clonotype: What this receptor recognizes is not known. A read error is possible here, since a much larger clone lies one base away.

Reading from cysteine to phenylalanine, the CDR3 counts 15 amino acids. The kept DNA is CDR3 alone, 45 bases in frame from the first base. This receptor chain uses TRBV12-3 or TRBV12-4 and TRBJ2-2; the D gene is possibly TRBD1, with 6 bases matching. The sequencing here drew on PBMCs from the stem cell graft donor, taken from the stem cell graft. This receptor was taken from a human donor who donated a stem cell graft to a child with acute lymphoblastic leukemia. The CDR3 sequence is CASSFDRFGTAELFF. The base sequence is TGTGCCAGCAGCTTCGACAGGTTCGGCACCGCGGAGCTGTTTTTT.